This passage covers 11 T cell receptor beta chains from one sample sequenced in a study of blood T cell repertoires in COVID-19. Repertoires were generated with immunoSEQ multiplex PCR, while TCRdb's copy carries only in-frame clones and drops some. The sample lists some 70,000 clones, around 90% occurring once. Sequences were obtained from peripheral blood. These receptors all come from a human donor in a cohort sampled during active COVID-19.

This clone has a single count. The chain couples TRBV5-1 to TRBJ1-1; D is unresolved. CDR1 is SGHRS and CDR2 is YFSETQ in the germline V gene. The CDR3 runs to 13 residues. Deletions cut 5 bases from V and 11 bases from J, with 19 bases between. The chain's CDR3 is CASSREGTTPAFF. CDR3 nucleotides: TGCGCCAGCAGTAGGGAGGGTACGACTCCGGCTTTCTTT. Full variable domain (missing parts from reference TRBV5-1 and TRBJ1-1): KAGVTQTPRYLIKTRGQQVTLSCSPISGHRSVSWYQQTPGQGLQFLFEYFSETQRNKGNFPGRFSGRQFSNSRSEMNVSTLELGDSALYLCASSREGTTPAFFGQGTRLTVV.

The V and J genes are TRBV9 and TRBJ1-6; possibly TRBD1 for D (6 bases). The germline gives CDR1 SGDLS, CDR2 YYNGEE. This CDR3 spans 13 amino acids. Trimming stripped 4 bases from V and 7 bases from J, with 9 bases between. The CDR3: CASSLQGNSPLHF. CDR3 coding DNA: TGTGCCAGCAGCCTCCAGGGGAATTCACCCCTCCACTTT.

This clone has just one count. The chain couples TRBV9 to TRBJ2-1, with 8 bases matching TRBD2. The CDR3 runs 16 residues. Trimming removed 0 bases from V and 7 bases from J; junction bases left unmatched: 9. Germline assignment: CDR1 SGDLS and CDR2 YYNGEE. The CDR3 DNA reads TGTGCCAGCAGCGTAGGAAACGGGAGGGCGAGAAATGAGCAGTTCTTC. Translated: CASSVGNGRARNEQFF. Full variable domain (outside the CDR3, taken from reference TRBV9 and TRBJ2-1): DSGVTQTPKHLITATGQRVTLRCSPRSGDLSVYWYQQSLDQGLQFLIQYYNGEERAKGNILERFSAQQFPDLHSELNLSSLELGDSALYFCASSVGNGRARNEQFFGPGTRLTVL.

The chain is built from TRBV10-2 and TRBJ1-2, with 9 bases aligning to TRBD1. The V gene end was trimmed by 7 bases and the J gene end by 6 bases; junction bases not matched to a gene: 9. The CDR3 totals 14 residues. Germline V CDR1 and CDR2: WSHSY, SAAADI. The CDR3 reads CASTTGQGVNGYTF. In DNA, the CDR3 is TGCGCCAGCACCACGGGACAGGGTGTGAATGGCTACACCTTC.

This clone was seen just once. This rearrangement joins TRBV2 to TRBJ1-2, with a weak D call TRBD1 (5 bases). Germline assignment: CDR1 SNHLY and CDR2 FYNNEI. V lost 10 bases to trimming and J lost 2 bases, with 14 bases between them. The CDR3 runs 13 residues. Here the CDR3 reads CATSRGANYGYTF. In DNA, the CDR3 is TGTGCCACCTCCCGCGGGGCCAACTATGGCTACACCTTC.

This clone was picked up one time. The V gene is TRBV4-2, the J gene TRBJ2-1; TRBD2 matches 8 bases. After removal of 4 bases from V and 6 bases from J, the junction contained 11 bases not matched to a gene. The length of the CDR3 is 16 residues. Germline-derived CDR1 and CDR2 are LGHNA and YNFKEQ. The CDR3 protein is CASSRPGAGGFNEQFF. The CDR3 DNA is TGTGCCAGCAGCCGGCCCGGGGCGGGGGGTTTCAATGAGCAGTTCTTC.

The CDR3 sequence is CASSIVPMDSEQYF. DNA of the CDR3: TGTGCCAGTAGTATAGTCCCCATGGACAGCGAGCAGTACTTC. The chain is built from TRBV19 and TRBJ2-7, with D maybe TRBD1 (6 bases). Germline lookup yields CDR1 LNHDA and CDR2 SQIVND (reference sequence). The V end lost 1 base, the J end lost 6 bases, and 13 bases lay between the germline ends. The CDR3 has 14 amino acids.

The V gene is TRBV7-2, the J gene TRBJ1-2; D call uncertain. The CDR3 contains 14 residues. Germline lookup yields CDR1 SGHTA and CDR2 FQGNSA. V shed 0 bases and J shed 3 bases, with 8 bases lying between them. This chain's CDR3 is CASSLATVDYGYTF. In nucleotides, the CDR3 is TGTGCCAGCAGCTTAGCAACGGTAGACTATGGCTACACCTTC.

V gene TRBV7-9 combines with J gene TRBJ1-2; no clear D. The CDR3 contains 15 residues. Germline V gene sequence: CDR1 SEHNR, CDR2 FQNEAQ (reference sequence). V dropped 8 bases and J dropped 4 bases, with 20 bases sitting between them. CDR3 in amino acids: CASDDSGLSGYGYTF. In DNA, the CDR3 is TGTGCCAGCGACGACTCCGGCTTATCTGGCTATGGCTACACCTTC. Full variable domain (outside the CDR3, taken from reference TRBV7-9 and TRBJ1-2): DTGVSQNPRHKITKRGQNVTFRCDPISEHNRLYWYRQTLGQGPEFLTYFQNEAQLEKSRLLSDRFSAERPKGSFSTLEIQRTEQGDSAMYLCASDDSGLSGYGYTFGSGTRLTVV.

The V and J genes are TRBV3-1 (or the pseudogene TRBV3-2) and TRBJ1-1; D gene uncertain. V was pared by 1 base and J by 5 bases, with 8 bases between. Germline V gene sequence: CDR1 LGHDT, CDR2 YNNKEL (reference sequence). The CDR3 extends over 13 amino acids. The CDR3, as DNA: TGTGCCAGCAGCCAAGGTCCACAGACTGAAGCTTTCTTT. Protein sequence: CASSQGPQTEAFF.

The chain employs TRBV4-1 and TRBJ1-3; 7 nucleotides align to TRBD1. Germline V lookup: CDR1 MGHRA, CDR2 YSYEKL. The CDR3 covers 18 residues. Trimming at V came to 1 base and at J to 4 bases, leaving 13 bases not matched to a gene. This CDR3 is CASSQAQETGRRGNTIYF. The CDR3 DNA reads as TGCGCCAGCAGCCAAGCTCAAGAGACAGGGCGAAGGGGAAACACCATATATTTT.